The next 16 T cell receptor beta chains were all read from a single sample in a study of CD8 T cells in ankylosing spondylitis (dated by TCRdb to 2017 to 2019). Library preparation employed 5' RACE. The reads were generated on an Illumina HiSeq 2500. The raw public reads went through TCRdb reprocessing: fastp at Q25, MiXCR clone calling, in-frame beta chains kept. A single entry per CDR3 protein holds the most common genes and DNA from its merged rows. Recorded for this sample are roughly 69,000 distinct CDR3 sequences; approximately 5.3% of them occurred a single time. The ten largest make up about 2% of the sample. The sample was blood, either unsorted or a sorted T cell fraction (not recorded which). The source of these receptors is a male donor with ankylosing spondylitis or in good health (not recorded which).

At least ten counts were recorded for this clonotype. The V gene is TRBV10-3, the J gene TRBJ1-2; 9 bases fit TRBD1. Germline CDR1 is ENHRY and CDR2 is SYGVKD. This CDR3 has 13 residues. V was clipped by 5 bases and J by 6 bases; unmatched bases: 4. CDR3 sequence (DNA): TGTGCCATCAGTAAGGGACAGGGACATGGCTACACCTTC. Encoded protein: CAISKGQGHGYTF.

This clonotype has ten or more counts. The gene calls are TRBV27 and TRBJ2-2, with D uncertain. Germline lookup yields CDR1 MNHEY and CDR2 SMNVEV (reference sequence). The V and J ends lost 4 bases and 0 bases respectively, with 12 bases between them. The CDR3 loop spans 16 amino acids. In DNA, the CDR3 is TGTGCCAGCAGTTCATATCTTAACGCGAACACCGGGGAGCTGTTTTTT. Its protein product is CASSSYLNANTGELFF.

This clonotype has a count of ten or more. In DNA form, the CDR3 reads TGCAGTGCTAGAGATTGGCAGTTTGATACGCAGTATTTT. The encoded protein is CSARDWQFDTQYF. The chain carries TRBV20-1 and TRBJ2-3; no clear D gene. V was cut by 0 bases and J by 6 bases, with 10 bases left in between. The CDR3 extends over 13 amino acids. CDR1 is DFQATT, CDR2 SNEGSKA, per germline (reference sequence).

Concerning this clonotype: One end of the junction is discordant with germline, which a read error may explain. V gene TRBV20-1 combines with J gene TRBJ2-3, with 9 bases matching TRBD1. The CDR3 spans 15 residues. The V gene's germline CDR1 is DFQATT and CDR2 SNEGSKA (reference sequence). The chain's CDR3 is CSAGTGGKITATQYF. The CDR3 DNA follows: TGCAGTGCTGGCACAGGGGGCAAGATCACAGCTACGCAGTATTTT.

In this sample, this clonotype turned up many times. The J gene is TRBJ2-5, the V gene TRBV12-3 or TRBV12-4; 8 positions match TRBD2. J was trimmed by 1 base and V by 6 bases; bases with no gene match: 4. The CDR3 loop spans 14 amino acids. The CDR3 loop is CASRKLAAQETQYF. The CDR3 coding sequence is TGTGCCAGCAGAAAACTAGCGGCCCAAGAGACCCAGTACTTC.

This clonotype has a count of ten or more. This chain uses TRBV28 with TRBJ1-6, with TRBD1 matching 7 bases. J was trimmed by 7 bases and V by 7 bases; bases with no gene match: 13. Germline V CDR1 and CDR2: MDHEN, SYDVKM. The CDR3 is made up of 16 amino acids. The CDR3 protein is CASTLRQGLRNSPLHF. CDR3 sequence (DNA): TGTGCCAGCACATTGCGACAGGGTCTTCGGAATTCACCCCTCCACTTT.

The sample holds many counts of this clonotype. This chain links TRBV6-5 with TRBJ2-5; tentatively, D is TRBD2 (7 bases). CDR3 length equals 14 residues. V was clipped by 5 bases and J by 4 bases, with 14 bases between them. Germline values: CDR1 MNHEY, CDR2 SVGAGI. The DNA for the CDR3 is TGTGCCAGCAGTCTACAGGGCGGGAGAGAGACCCAGTACTTC. Translation: CASSLQGGRETQYF.

There are many counts of this clonotype. The chain employs TRBV7-9 and TRBJ2-7; D unclear. V lost 4 bases and J lost 4, with 11 bases in between. From germline, CDR1 is SEHNR and CDR2 FQNEAQ (reference sequence). The CDR3 is 13 amino acids. The CDR3 nucleotides are TGTGCCAGCAGCTCCACCGCCTGGTACGAGCAGTACTTC. Amino acids: CASSSTAWYEQYF.

J is TRBJ2-5 and V is TRBV29-1; TRBD2 is a possible D gene (6 bases). CDR3 size: 13 residues. Deletions cut 6 bases from V and 3 bases from J, with 14 bases between. Germline-derived CDR1 and CDR2 are SQVTM and ANQGSEA. The CDR3 DNA is TGCAGCGTCAGGCGGGGTGGAGAAGAGACCCAGTACTTC. Its protein product is CSVRRGGEETQYF.

This clonotype has a count of ten or more. CDR3 protein: CSASDRVDEQFF. CDR3 in DNA: TGCAGTGCCAGTGACAGGGTGGATGAGCAGTTCTTC. The gene calls are TRBV20-1 and TRBJ2-1, with TRBD1 matching 7 bases. CDR1 DFQATT and CDR2 SNEGSKA come from the germline V gene (reference sequence). The CDR3 extends over 12 amino acids. V lost 6 bases to trimming and J lost 8 bases; unmatched junction nucleotides: 7.

This clonotype showed up many times. V is TRBV27 and J is TRBJ2-3, with a possible D match to TRBD1 (5 bases). Deletions cut 5 bases from V and 0 bases from J, with 12 bases between. CDR1 and CDR2 (germline): MNHEY, SMNVEV (reference sequence). CDR3 length: 15 residues. CDR3 residues: CASSRQKTSTDTQYF. As DNA, the CDR3 is TGTGCCAGCAGTCGACAGAAAACCAGCACAGATACGCAGTATTTT.

This clonotype was recorded many times. This chain connects TRBV2 to TRBJ1-1; D gene unclear. This CDR3 is 11 amino acids long. CDR1 is SNHLY and CDR2 is FYNNEI in the germline V gene. V was pared by 7 bases and J by 12 bases, with 15 bases between. The CDR3 loop reads CASTALGVPFF. CDR3 bases: TGTGCCAGCACCGCTCTTGGGGTCCCTTTCTTT.

Details on this clonotype: A read error may be the cause here, since a much bigger clone is one base away. The chain combines TRBV23-1 with TRBJ2-7; the D call may be TRBD1 or TRBD2 (6 bases each). TRBV23-1 is annotated as an ORF whose role is uncertain. The CDR3 spans 15 residues. Trimming removed 4 bases from V and 2 bases from J, with 15 bases in between. CDR3 DNA: TGCGCCAGCAGTCCATGGGGGGCCGAACCCTACGAGCAGTACTTC. Translating it yields CASSPWGAEPYEQYF.

This clonotype has a count of ten or more. The chain employs TRBV27 and TRBJ2-2; no firm D call. The V end was cut by 6 bases, the J end by 5 bases, with 13 bases between. The CDR3 covers 14 residues. CDR1 MNHEY and CDR2 SMNVEV come from the germline V gene (reference sequence). CDR3: CASSLLHLTGELFF. The CDR3 DNA reads as TGTGCCAGCAGCCTACTTCACTTGACCGGGGAGCTGTTTTTT.

At least ten counts were recorded for this clonotype. The chain has TRBV4-1 and TRBJ2-7, with 9 positions matching TRBD1. V lost 0 bases and J lost 4; bases outside the gene matches: 4. The CDR3 sequence is 15 residues long. Germline CDR1 MGHRA, CDR2 YSYEKL. The CDR3 DNA reads TGCGCCAGCAGCCAAGAGGGACAGGGACGGTACGAGCAGTACTTC. This sequence encodes CASSQEGQGRYEQYF.

This clonotype showed up many times. The genes are TRBV5-1 and TRBJ1-5; unclear D gene. V dropped 0 bases and J dropped 5 bases, with 12 bases sitting between them. The CDR3 is made up of 15 amino acids. Per germline, CDR1 SGHRS and CDR2 YFSETQ. The CDR3 is CASSLDTALDQPQHF. The DNA of the CDR3 is TGCGCCAGCAGCTTGGATACAGCATTAGATCAGCCCCAGCATTTT.